This T cell receptor beta chain was captured in a study of cytomegalovirus exposure and HLA in healthy donors. 13 Jbeta primers and 60 Vbeta primers were used for the PCR. Assay: immunoSEQ multiplex PCR; the TCRdb copy retains only in-frame clones and omits some. Seen here are around 160,000 clones, around 79% observed once, and the top ten hold around 2.5%. Trimming at V came to 2 bases and at J to 4 bases, leaving 18 bases not matched to a gene. Germline V gives CDR1 LGHNA, CDR2 YNFKEQ. There are 21 residues in the CDR3. V gene TRBV4-2 combines with J gene TRBJ2-1, with 12 positions matching TRBD2. The TCR was taken from a woman aged 40 to 50 in good health and CMV-seropositive. The sequenced material came from PBMCs. This chain's CDR3 is CASSQPSGRTSGNPRYNEQFF. DNA of the CDR3: TGTGCCAGCAGCCAACCCTCTGGGCGGACTAGCGGGAACCCCCGGTACAATGAGCAGTTCTTC.